A selection of T cell receptor beta chains follows, all from one sample in a study of T cells in Graves' hyperthyroidism and ophthalmopathy. TCRdb fed the multiplex PCR reads into MiXCR, producing one record per CDR3 protein. The sample has some 650,000 distinct CDR3 sequences, approximately 15% seen once; the top ten hold around 3.5%. The sample taken for sequencing was blood. These receptors all stem from a woman aged 40 to 55 with Graves' ophthalmopathy. Both conserved end residues are part of each CDR3. Fields, in order: D gene, V gene, J gene, clone size, CDR3 DNA, CDR3 protein. A D gene is named only where the DNA matches it firmly. Clone size, where shown, is once, few, many, or a class for clones that have expanded.

.,TRBV3-1,TRBJ1-1,many,TGTGCCAGCAGCCAAGGGGGGGGGGGCACTGAAGCTTTCTTT,CASSQGGGGTEAFF
.,TRBV19,TRBJ2-7,.,TGTGCCAGTAGCCAACGAAACACCTACGAGCAGTACTTC,CASSQRNTYEQYF
.,TRBV6-1,TRBJ2-7,few,TGTGCCAGCAGTGAAGACAGGGTTTATCCCTCCTACGAGCAGTACTTC,CASSEDRVYPSYEQYF
.,TRBV6-5,TRBJ1-1,.,TGTGCCAGCAGTTACTATACAGGGAACACTGAAGCTTTCTTT,CASSYYTGNTEAFF
.,TRBV10-2,TRBJ2-3,.,TGCGCCAGCAGTGACGGGCAGGGGAGCACAGATACGCAGTATTTT,CASSDGQGSTDTQYF
TRBD1,TRBV18,TRBJ2-3,.,TGTGCCAGCTCACCGGGACAGACAAGCACAGATATGCAGTATTTT,CASSPGQTSTDMQYF
.,TRBV30,TRBJ1-2,few,TGTGCCTGGAGTTCAGGGGATGGCTACACCTTC,CAWSSGDGYTF
.,TRBV9,TRBJ1-2,.,TGTGCCAGCGGATCCAGGAACTCTAACTATGGCTACACCTTC,CASGSRNSNYGYTF
.,TRBV7-9,TRBJ2-7,many,TGTGCCAGCAGCTCGGACAGCCGACCCTCCTACGAGCAGTACTTC,CASSSDSRPSYEQYF
.,TRBV24-1,TRBJ2-1,few,TGTGCCACCAGTGATCGAGTGGACAGTGAGCAGTTCTTC,CATSDRVDSEQFF
.,TRBV6-1,TRBJ1-2,few,TGTGCCAGCAGTCCCGGGGCCACCCCAGGCAATGGCTACACCTTC,CASSPGATPGNGYTF
.,TRBV15,TRBJ2-5,.,TGTGCCACCAGCAGAGGGACAGTAAATCAAGAGACCCAGTACTTC,CATSRGTVNQETQYF
.,TRBV2,TRBJ2-5,few,TGTGCCAGCAGTGAAGAGGGGGGGCGCCAGACCCAGTACTTC,CASSEEGGRQTQYF
.,TRBV24-1,TRBJ2-4,few,TGTGCCACCAGTGATTCGACAGGAAACATTCAGTACTTC,CATSDSTGNIQYF
.,TRBV18,TRBJ2-5,many,TGTGCCAGCTCACCCGGGCGGGGGCGAGAGACCCAGTACTTC,CASSPGRGRETQYF
TRBD1,TRBV20-1,TRBJ1-1,.,TGCAGTGCCGGACAGGGAAAGGCTTTCTTT,CSAGQGKAFF
.,TRBV4-1,TRBJ2-7,.,TGCGCCAGCAGCCAAGTTGGGGATAGCGGCACCTACGAGCAGTACTTC,CASSQVGDSGTYEQYF
TRBD2,TRBV2,TRBJ2-7,few,TGTGCCAGCACTAGGACTAGCAGATCCCTCGAGCAGTACTTC,CASTRTSRSLEQYF
.,TRBV5-5,TRBJ2-2,.,TGTGCCAGCAGCTTGTTAACCACCGGGGAGCTGTTTTTT,CASSLLTTGELFF
.,TRBV11-2,TRBJ2-1,many,TGTGCCAGCAGCTTAGTCGGCCAGAACAATGAGCAGTTCTTC,CASSLVGQNNEQFF
.,TRBV12-5,TRBJ1-4,.,TGTGCTAGTGGTTTGAGGAATGAGGGAAAACTGTTTTTT,CASGLRNEGKLFF
.,TRBV12-3/TRBV12-4,TRBJ1-3,many,TGTGCCAGCTCAACCCGAACGGAGTCCTCTGGAAACACCATATATTTT,CASSTRTESSGNTIYF
.,TRBV3-1,TRBJ1-5,many,TGTGCCAGCAGCACGGGCAGGAACAATCAGCCCCAGCATTTT,CASSTGRNNQPQHF
TRBD2,TRBV20-1,TRBJ2-2,many,TGCAGTGCCTTAGCGGGAGATGGCACCGGGGAGCTGTTTTTT,CSALAGDGTGELFF
TRBD2,TRBV10-3,TRBJ2-1,.,TGTGCCATCAGTGTGGGGACTAGCGGGAGCCGCTCGAGCTCCTACAATGAGCAGTTCTTC,CAISVGTSGSRSSSYNEQFF
.,TRBV29-1,TRBJ2-5,many,TGCAGCGTTGTGGGGTATATCGGCCCCGGAGAGACCCAGTACTTC,CSVVGYIGPGETQYF
.,TRBV20-1,TRBJ1-1,.,TGCAGTGCTAGGAGTATAGGGGGAACTGAAGCTTTCTTT,CSARSIGGTEAFF
.,TRBV18,TRBJ2-3,many,TGTGCCAGCTCACAGGGGGTCGACACGCAGTATTTT,CASSQGVDTQYF
.,TRBV7-2,TRBJ2-7,once,TGTGCCAGCAGCTTGAGCCGGGGGATGGAGTACGAGCAGTACTTC,CASSLSRGMEYEQYF
.,TRBV18,TRBJ2-2,many,TGTGCCAGCTCACCAGATACCGGGGAGCTGTTTTTT,CASSPDTGELFF
TRBD1,TRBV29-1,TRBJ2-5,few,TGCAGCGTGGATACAGGGGCGCAAGAGACCCAGTACTTC,CSVDTGAQETQYF
.,TRBV6-2/TRBV6-3,TRBJ2-1,many,TGTGCCAGCACTAACCCCGGACAGTTCATAAACAATGAGCAGTTCTTC,CASTNPGQFINNEQFF
.,TRBV7-8,TRBJ2-1,many,TGTGCCAGCACCAGAATCCTGAGGATCTCCTACAATGAGCAGTTCTTC,CASTRILRISYNEQFF
TRBD2,TRBV13,TRBJ2-1,many,TGTGCCAGCGCGAGAGGGACCGGGACTAGCGGGAGCAATGAGCAGTTCTTC,CASARGTGTSGSNEQFF
.,TRBV13,TRBJ2-3,.,TGTGCCAGCAGCTTAGGGACAGCAAACACAGATACGCAGTATTTT,CASSLGTANTDTQYF
.,TRBV2,TRBJ2-3,.,TGTGCCAGCAGTGAAGCGCTTATAGATCCTAGCACAGATACGCAGTATTTT,CASSEALIDPSTDTQYF
.,TRBV4-1,TRBJ2-1,many,TGCGCCAGCAGCCAAGATCTCCCCACCTACAATGAGCAGTTCTTC,CASSQDLPTYNEQFF
TRBD1,TRBV7-9,TRBJ1-1,many,TGTGCCAGCAGCCAAGGGACAGGCGCGAACACTGAAGCTTTCTTT,CASSQGTGANTEAFF
.,TRBV11-2,TRBJ2-1,many,TGTGCCAGCAGCTTAAGTTATGAGCAGTTCTTC,CASSLSYEQFF
.,TRBV7-3,TRBJ2-3,once,TGTGCCAGCAGCTCCACGGGGACCACAGATACGCAGTATTTT,CASSSTGTTDTQYF
.,TRBV5-1,TRBJ2-1,many,TGCGCCAGCAGCTTCCGGCAGGGGAACAATGAGCAGTTCTTC,CASSFRQGNNEQFF
.,TRBV12-3/TRBV12-4,TRBJ2-5,few,TGTGCCAGCAGTTTAGCGGCGGGCACCTCGTACTTC,CASSLAAGTSYF
.,TRBV5-5,TRBJ2-7,many,TGTGCCAGCAGCTTGGCTCCAGCCTTATACGAGCAGTACTTC,CASSLAPALYEQYF
.,TRBV5-6,TRBJ2-1,many,TGTGCCAGCAGCTTGCAAGGGGAGAGTGAGCAGTTCTTC,CASSLQGESEQFF
TRBD2,TRBV3-1,TRBJ2-7,many,TGTGCCAGCAGCCAAGTTCGGACTAGCGGAGACCCCTACGAGCAGTACTTC,CASSQVRTSGDPYEQYF
.,TRBV2,TRBJ2-7,many,TGTGCCAGCAGGACCGGGACCGCTTCCTACGAGCAGTACTTC,CASRTGTASYEQYF
.,TRBV20-1,TRBJ1-3,many,TGCAGTGCTAGCAGGGACGCTGGAAACACCATATATTTT,CSASRDAGNTIYF